The rows below give T cell receptor beta chains drawn from one sample of a study of long-term antiretroviral therapy in people with HIV. Profiled with immunoSEQ multiplex PCR; TCRdb holds only in-frame clones, not every one. The table lists roughly 30,000 clones, approximately 89% of them singletons. The material was unsorted PBMCs, obtained 3.1 years after starting antiretroviral therapy. These receptors all come from a man aged 18 to 30 with HIV. CDR3s leave out the opening cysteine and the closing phenylalanine or tryptophan.

j_call v_call cdr3_aa
TRBJ1-1 TRBV5-5 ASSLEGATEAF
TRBJ2-7 TRBV15 ATSGLEGATYEQY
TRBJ1-5 TRBV2 ASSPRGGGNQPQH
TRBJ2-7 TRBV7-9 ASSILGAEEQY
TRBJ1-2 TRBV19 ASSIDHRNYGYT
TRBJ1-5 TRBV7-2 ASSSEGAGRVPQH
TRBJ1-2 TRBV28 ASSSPLTGGGYGYT
TRBJ2-5 TRBV14 ASSHRQAGWETQY
TRBJ2-7 TRBV11-1 ASSPQTSVDEQY
TRBJ2-5 TRBV4-1 ASSPDGEETQY
TRBJ2-7 TRBV2 ASEGLAYEQY
TRBJ1-1 TRBV7-9 ASSPRSGNTEAF
TRBJ2-3 TRBV21-1 ASSKARTSGPDTQY
TRBJ1-1 TRBV6-5 ASRTSFTRNTEAF
TRBJ2-3 TRBV11-2 ASSPRYPDTQY
TRBJ1-2 TRBV9 ASSGTEYGYT
TRBJ1-2 TRBV9 ASSPEEGNYGYT
TRBJ2-2 TRBV6-1 ASRKTGNTGELF
TRBJ2-2 TRBV25-1 ASSEPLGRTGELF
TRBJ1-2 TRBV18 ASSPGGRLYGYT
TRBJ2-7 TRBV6-5 ASSSPGQGFYEQY
TRBJ2-2 TRBV25-1 ASSEPYKGELF
TRBJ1-1 TRBV6-6 ASSYSTVGDEAF
TRBJ1-4 TRBV27 ASSPQGGAGEKLF
TRBJ2-2 TRBV5-1 ASSSGVPGELF
TRBJ1-5 TRBV18 ASSPPGESMGLGQPQH
TRBJ1-2 TRBV7-8 ASSLALQGINYGYT
TRBJ1-2 TRBV15 ATSSLQGAPYGYT
TRBJ2-2 TRBV19 ASGVGASSGELF
TRBJ2-7 TRBV5-1 ASTIDRGYEQY
TRBJ2-2 TRBV9 ASSVGQANTGELF
TRBJ2-2 TRBV7-9 ASSLSNRGHTGELF
TRBJ1-2 TRBV7-2 ASSINRDPSYGYT
TRBJ2-7 TRBV7-9 ASSLMTKGIYEQY